A selection of T cell receptor beta chains follows, all from one sample in a study of T cell responses to AZD1222 COVID-19 vaccine. Data came from immunoSEQ multiplex PCR; TCRdb stores just in-frame clones and leaves some out. This sample has around 150,000 clones, with 85% to 95% found just once. The sample here was peripheral blood, taken 28 days after the second AZD1222 dose. Receptors originate from an adult who received the AZD1222 COVID-19 vaccine. Each CDR3 is given with its conserved first and last residue. The D gene is left open where the match is weak. Only part of the rows carry a size: once, few, many, or a class if the clone is expanded.

d_call: -
v_call: TRBV2
j_call: TRBJ1-3
clone_size: once
cdr3_aa: CASSENTYSGNTIYF
cdr3_nt: TGTGCCAGCAGTGAGAACACTTACTCTGGAAACACCATATATTTT

d_call: TRBD1
v_call: TRBV25-1
j_call: TRBJ2-1
clone_size: -
cdr3_aa: CASRESDRAAQFF
cdr3_nt: TGTGCCAGCAGGGAAAGTGACAGGGCCGCGCAGTTCTTC

d_call: -
v_call: TRBV5-6
j_call: TRBJ1-5
clone_size: -
cdr3_aa: CASSLLGQPQHF
cdr3_nt: TGTGCCAGCAGCTTGTTGGGTCAGCCCCAGCATTTT

d_call: -
v_call: TRBV29-1
j_call: TRBJ2-5
clone_size: -
cdr3_aa: CSVELWQKETQYF
cdr3_nt: TGCAGCGTTGAATTGTGGCAGAAAGAGACCCAGTACTTC

d_call: -
v_call: TRBV5-4
j_call: TRBJ1-2
clone_size: -
cdr3_aa: CASSLFGGSGYTF
cdr3_nt: TGTGCCAGCAGCTTGTTCGGGGGGAGCGGCTACACCTTC

d_call: -
v_call: TRBV2
j_call: TRBJ1-1
clone_size: -
cdr3_aa: CASSETVQAFF
cdr3_nt: TGTGCCAGCAGCGAGACAGTCCAAGCTTTCTTT

d_call: -
v_call: TRBV7-2
j_call: TRBJ1-4
clone_size: -
cdr3_aa: CASSPIRAKNEKLFF
cdr3_nt: TGTGCCAGCAGCCCGATCAGGGCTAAAAATGAAAAACTGTTTTTT

d_call: -
v_call: TRBV19
j_call: TRBJ1-1
clone_size: -
cdr3_aa: CASSQYTEAFF
cdr3_nt: TGTGCCAGTAGCCAGTACACTGAAGCTTTCTTT

d_call: TRBD1
v_call: TRBV28
j_call: TRBJ1-1
clone_size: -
cdr3_aa: CASTDRGKAFF
cdr3_nt: TGTGCCAGCACGGACAGGGGAAAAGCTTTCTTT

d_call: TRBD2
v_call: TRBV3-1/TRBV3-2
j_call: TRBJ2-7
clone_size: -
cdr3_aa: CASSHGGLAGVYEQYF
cdr3_nt: TGTGCCAGCAGCCACGGGGGACTAGCGGGGGTATACGAGCAGTACTTC

d_call: -
v_call: TRBV4-2
j_call: TRBJ2-3
clone_size: once
cdr3_aa: CASSQVGASFSSSADTQYF
cdr3_nt: TGTGCCAGCAGCCAAGTTGGCGCTAGCTTTTCGAGTTCTGCGGATACGCAGTATTTT

d_call: TRBD2
v_call: TRBV5-5
j_call: TRBJ2-3
clone_size: -
cdr3_aa: CASRAGPSGRHTDTQYF
cdr3_nt: TGTGCCAGCAGAGCAGGACCTAGCGGTCGTCACACAGATACGCAGTATTTT

d_call: -
v_call: TRBV2
j_call: TRBJ2-2
clone_size: -
cdr3_aa: CASSWLMNTGELFF
cdr3_nt: TGTGCCAGCTCGTGGCTAATGAACACCGGGGAGCTGTTTTTT

d_call: -
v_call: TRBV30
j_call: TRBJ1-3
clone_size: -
cdr3_aa: CAWSGPGNTIYF
cdr3_nt: TGTGCCTGGAGTGGGCCTGGAAACACCATATATTTT

d_call: -
v_call: TRBV5-4
j_call: TRBJ1-3
clone_size: -
cdr3_aa: CASSVEPGGNTIYF
cdr3_nt: TGTGCCAGCAGCGTAGAGCCAGGCGGAAACACCATATATTTT

d_call: TRBD2
v_call: TRBV11-3
j_call: TRBJ2-5
clone_size: -
cdr3_aa: CASSLLAGFRQETQYF
cdr3_nt: TGTGCCAGCAGTCTCCTAGCGGGCTTCCGCCAAGAGACCCAGTACTTC

d_call: TRBD1
v_call: TRBV10-3
j_call: TRBJ1-1
clone_size: -
cdr3_aa: CAIRQGVNTEAFF
cdr3_nt: TGTGCCATCAGACAGGGGGTGAACACTGAAGCTTTCTTT

d_call: -
v_call: TRBV7-3
j_call: TRBJ1-1
clone_size: -
cdr3_aa: CASSLTGGNTEAFF
cdr3_nt: TGTGCCAGCAGCTTAACGGGGGGGAACACTGAAGCTTTCTTT

d_call: -
v_call: TRBV27
j_call: TRBJ1-5
clone_size: -
cdr3_aa: CASSREGPARTKGNQPQHF
cdr3_nt: TGTGCCAGCAGTCGGGAAGGGCCCGCCCGGACCAAGGGCAATCAGCCCCAGCATTTT

d_call: TRBD2
v_call: TRBV6-5
j_call: TRBJ2-1
clone_size: -
cdr3_aa: CASTDPGGEYNEQFF
cdr3_nt: TGTGCCAGCACCGACCCGGGGGGAGAATACAATGAGCAGTTCTTC

d_call: TRBD2
v_call: TRBV7-3
j_call: TRBJ2-1
clone_size: -
cdr3_aa: CASSLNSGAYNEQFF
cdr3_nt: TGTGCCAGCAGCTTAAATAGCGGGGCCTACAATGAGCAGTTCTTC

d_call: TRBD1
v_call: TRBV5-6
j_call: TRBJ1-1
clone_size: once
cdr3_aa: CASSSGQGRAEAFF
cdr3_nt: TGTGCCAGCAGCTCGGGACAGGGCAGGGCTGAAGCTTTCTTT

d_call: -
v_call: TRBV27
j_call: TRBJ1-1
clone_size: -
cdr3_aa: CASSPYRSVNTEAFF
cdr3_nt: TGTGCCAGCAGTCCCTACCGCTCAGTGAACACTGAAGCTTTCTTT

d_call: -
v_call: TRBV23-1
j_call: TRBJ1-2
clone_size: -
cdr3_aa: CASSRGPSGYTF
cdr3_nt: TGCGCCAGCAGTCGTGGGCCGTCCGGCTACACCTTC

d_call: -
v_call: TRBV2
j_call: TRBJ1-5
clone_size: -
cdr3_aa: CASSRDLDQPQHF
cdr3_nt: TGTGCCAGCAGCCGGGACCTCGATCAGCCCCAGCATTTT

d_call: -
v_call: TRBV9
j_call: TRBJ1-2
clone_size: -
cdr3_aa: CASSVEGRDYGYTF
cdr3_nt: TGTGCCAGCAGCGTAGAAGGCAGGGACTATGGCTACACCTTC

d_call: -
v_call: TRBV5-8
j_call: TRBJ2-2
clone_size: -
cdr3_aa: CASSFQGWRTGELFF
cdr3_nt: TGTGCCAGCAGCTTTCAGGGTTGGAGGACCGGGGAGCTGTTTTTT

d_call: TRBD1
v_call: TRBV5-4
j_call: TRBJ1-1
clone_size: -
cdr3_aa: CASSSRQGRDLAFF
cdr3_nt: TGTGCCAGCAGCTCGCGACAGGGGAGAGACTTAGCTTTCTTT

d_call: -
v_call: TRBV3-1/TRBV3-2
j_call: TRBJ1-6
clone_size: -
cdr3_aa: CASSLQGGAGNSPLHF
cdr3_nt: TGTGCCAGCAGCCTCCAAGGCGGGGCAGGTAATTCACCCCTCCACTTT

d_call: TRBD1
v_call: TRBV30
j_call: TRBJ1-5
clone_size: -
cdr3_aa: CAWSQGQRRGPQHF
cdr3_nt: TGTGCCTGGAGTCAGGGACAGCGCAGGGGGCCCCAGCATTTT

d_call: -
v_call: TRBV6-5
j_call: TRBJ1-6
clone_size: -
cdr3_aa: CASRGDPPEVSPLHF
cdr3_nt: TGTGCCAGCAGGGGCGACCCCCCCGAGGTCTCACCCCTCCACTTT

d_call: TRBD2
v_call: TRBV19
j_call: TRBJ2-3
clone_size: -
cdr3_aa: CASRGRGGLYTQYF
cdr3_nt: TGTGCCAGTAGGGGTCGGGGGGGCCTCTATACGCAGTATTTT

d_call: -
v_call: TRBV19
j_call: TRBJ1-2
clone_size: -
cdr3_aa: CASSTQTTGSGYTF
cdr3_nt: TGTGCCAGTAGTACCCAGACCACAGGGAGCGGCTACACCTTC

d_call: TRBD1
v_call: TRBV10-1
j_call: TRBJ1-1
clone_size: -
cdr3_aa: CASSSRTGDTEAFF
cdr3_nt: TGCGCCAGCAGTTCAAGGACAGGAGACACTGAAGCTTTCTTT

d_call: -
v_call: TRBV27
j_call: TRBJ1-3
clone_size: -
cdr3_aa: CASSLFGVGNTIYF
cdr3_nt: TGTGCCAGCAGTTTATTCGGGGTTGGAAACACCATATATTTT

d_call: -
v_call: TRBV5-6
j_call: TRBJ2-1
clone_size: -
cdr3_aa: CASSLPETPLEQFF
cdr3_nt: TGTGCCAGCAGCTTGCCAGAAACTCCTCTTGAGCAGTTCTTC

d_call: -
v_call: TRBV12-3/TRBV12-4
j_call: TRBJ1-3
clone_size: -
cdr3_aa: CASQTSGNTIYF
cdr3_nt: TGTGCCAGTCAGACCTCTGGAAACACCATATATTTT

d_call: TRBD2
v_call: TRBV13
j_call: TRBJ2-7
clone_size: -
cdr3_aa: CASSSGRGFYEQYF
cdr3_nt: TGTGCCAGCAGCTCGGGGCGGGGGTTCTACGAGCAGTACTTC

d_call: -
v_call: TRBV11-2
j_call: TRBJ1-2
clone_size: few
cdr3_aa: CASSFAGAYGYTF
cdr3_nt: TGTGCCAGCAGCTTTGCAGGTGCCTATGGCTACACCTTC

d_call: -
v_call: TRBV4-1
j_call: TRBJ2-7
clone_size: -
cdr3_aa: CASSQDSNGYYEQYF
cdr3_nt: TGCGCCAGCAGCCAAGATTCGAATGGGTACTACGAGCAGTACTTC